The TCR beta chain under discussion was sequenced for a study of blood T cells in healthy people across ages. A word on this clonotype: The antigen is undetermined.

The study's findings and limits: Compared with aged donors, long-lived donors showed fewer expanded clones, suggesting selection.

Healthy individuals of Caucasian origin from Russia, aged about 6 to 100, served as donors. The authors ran a second PCR of 7 to 11 cycles using a sample-barcoded 5' primer and a J-beta primer mix. TCRdb re-called the 5' RACE reads through MiXCR, storing one row per CDR3 protein. Of 1.5 million to 2 million distinct CDR3 sequences listed, roughly 32% are singletons. This CDR3 contains 14 residues. Germline values: CDR1 SNHLY, CDR2 FYNNEI. The V and J ends lost 6 bases and 0 bases respectively, with 11 bases between them. The TCR was taken from a woman in her 30s in good health. Sequencing was done on a sample of blood. The J gene is TRBJ1-1, the V gene TRBV2, with a possible D match to TRBD1 (6 bases). The CDR3 DNA reads as TGTGCCAGCAGGGGGGACACAGTGAACACTGAAGCTTTCTTT. It yields the protein CASRGDTVNTEAFF.